Following are 25 T cell receptor beta chains from one sample sequenced in a study of B cell selection in AIRE deficiency. Conventional CD4 T cells were sorted as CD4+CD127+ cells. Sequencing was performed with immunoSEQ multiplex PCR; in TCRdb, only in-frame clones are kept and a portion is missing. The table lists under 25,000 clones, around 97% of them singletons. Sequenced input: conventional CD4+ T cells sorted from PBMCs. These receptors all come from a human donor with AIRE deficiency.

The rearrangement uses TRBV6-1 and TRBJ2-7; a possible D gene is TRBD1 (8 bases). The germline V gene encodes CDR1 MNHNS and CDR2 SASEGT. The CDR3 length is 14 residues. V lost 3 bases, J lost 7 bases, and 16 bases lay in between. DNA for the CDR3: TGTGCCAGCAGTGACACAGGGGGGGGGAGGGAGCAGTACTTC. As protein: CASSDTGGGREQYF.

This clone was recorded only once. V gene TRBV28 combines with J gene TRBJ1-5; 8 bases fit TRBD1. V dropped 10 bases and J dropped 5; count of bases not matched to a gene: 7. CDR1 is MDHEN, CDR2 SYDVKM, per germline. CDR3 length: 13 amino acids. The CDR3 protein is CATYTGGHQPQHF. The CDR3 DNA sequence: TGTGCCACCTATACAGGGGGGCATCAGCCCCAGCATTTT.

This rearrangement joins TRBV7-8 to TRBJ2-7; TRBD1 aligns across 8 bases. The germline gives CDR1 SGHVS, CDR2 FQNEAQ. Trimming took 5 bases from V and 1 from J; bases not matched to a gene: 4. The CDR3 runs 14 residues. CDR3 region: CASSPDRDSYEQYF. CDR3 DNA sequence: TGTGCCAGCAGCCCGGACAGGGATTCCTACGAGCAGTACTTC.

The chain has TRBV30 and TRBJ2-3, with D possibly TRBD2 on 5 matching bases. There are 12 residues in the CDR3. V was shortened by 5 bases and J by 5 bases, with 11 bases between the two germline ends. Germline CDR1 reads GTSNPN; CDR2 reads SVGIG (reference sequence). DNA for the CDR3: TGTGCCTGGGGTCTTGCGGGAGATACGCAGTATTTT. This gives the protein CAWGLAGDTQYF. The full variable domain, completed using reference TRBV30 and TRBJ2-3, is SQTIHQWPATLVQPVGSPLSLECTVEGTSNPNLYWYRQAAGRGLQLLFYSVGIGQISSEVPQNLSASRPQDRQFILSSKKLLLSDSGFYLCAWGLAGDTQYFGPGTRLTVL.

The chain recombines TRBV11-3 with TRBJ2-1; TRBD2 might be the D (6 bases). Germline V lookup: CDR1 SGHNT, CDR2 YENEEA. V was shortened by 3 bases and J by 8 bases, with 17 bases between the two germline ends. The CDR3 consists of 15 residues. The CDR3 DNA is TGTGCCAGCAGCTTGGAAACGGGAGTAAGGGATGAGCAGTTCTTC. Translated: CASSLETGVRDEQFF.

V and J are TRBV5-5 and TRBJ2-7, with D possibly being TRBD2 (5 bases). CDR3 size: 15 residues. V was pared by 4 bases and J by 4 bases, with 18 bases between. Per germline, CDR1 SGHKS and CDR2 YYEKEE (reference sequence). In DNA, the CDR3 is TGTGCCAGCAGCCTGGCCGGGAACAGATTATACGAGCAGTACTTC. Translated: CASSLAGNRLYEQYF.

This chain uses TRBV21-1 with TRBJ2-7; no check of the table's D call, TRBD2, against the DNA was made. TRBV21-1 is deemed a pseudogene. The CDR3 has 17 amino acids. This chain's CDR3 is CASSKGGRERGSYEQYF. The CDR3 nucleotides read TGTGCCAGCAGCAAAGGGGGGAGGGAGCGGGGTTCCTACGAGCAGTACTTC.

V usage is TRBV19 and J usage is TRBJ1-2; a weak D match, TRBD1 (6 bases). The germline V and J ends were trimmed by 10 bases and 4 bases, with 13 bases remaining between them. Per the germline V gene, CDR1 is LNHDA and CDR2 is SQIVND (reference sequence). This CDR3 contains 12 residues. CDR3 loop: CATRGQLYGYTF. Here the CDR3 DNA reads TGTGCCACGCGCGGACAGCTCTATGGCTACACCTTC. Looking up the rest from reference TRBV19 and TRBJ1-2 gives the full variable domain: DGGITQSPKYLFRKEGQNVTLSCEQNLNHDAMYWYRQDPGQGLRLIYYSQIVNDFQKGDIAEGYSVSREKKESFPLTVTSAQKNPTAFYLCATRGQLYGYTFGSGTRLTVV.

J is TRBJ2-7 and V is TRBV11-2; 9 nucleotides align to TRBD2. The length of the CDR3 is 17 residues. Trimming cost V 1 base and J 4 bases; bases outside gene matches: 11. The V gene's germline CDR1 is SGHAT and CDR2 FQNNGV. In DNA, the CDR3 is TGTGCCAGCAGCTTAGCGAGGGTAGCGGGAGTGTCGTACGAGCAGTACTTC. This encodes CASSLARVAGVSYEQYF.

V and J are TRBV6-6 and TRBJ1-4; D is undetermined. The CDR3 covers 13 residues. The germline gives CDR1 MNHNY, CDR2 SVGAGI (reference sequence). The germline V and J ends were trimmed by 10 bases and 0 bases, with 9 bases remaining between them. The CDR3 is CATRTPTNEKLFF. CDR3 DNA: TGTGCCACCCGGACCCCAACTAATGAAAAACTGTTTTTT.

CDR3 sequence reads: CASSPPLQLLDTQYF. CDR3 nucleotide sequence: TGTGCCAGCTCACCACCGCTCCAGCTCCTAGATACGCAGTATTTT. The V call is TRBV18, the J call TRBJ2-3; D is undetermined. The germline V gene encodes CDR1 KGHSH and CDR2 LQKENI. CDR3 length equals 15 residues. Trimming removed 0 bases at V and 5 bases at J, with 12 bases between.

The chain recombines TRBV19 with TRBJ1-2; D call uncertain. CDR3 size: 15 residues. Trimming removed 5 bases from V and 4 bases from J, with 17 bases in between. The germline V gene has CDR1 LNHDA and CDR2 SQIVND (reference sequence). DNA of the CDR3: TGTGCCAGTAGTCCACACGACACGGCGGGCTATGGCTACACCTTC. Encoded protein: CASSPHDTAGYGYTF.

The rearrangement links TRBV5-1 to TRBJ1-4; the match to TRBD1 covers 8 bases. Germline V CDR1 and CDR2: SGHRS, YFSETQ. J lost 3 bases, V lost 6 bases, and 7 bases had no gene match. This CDR3 contains 15 residues. The CDR3 nucleotides read TGCGCCAGCACCCGACAGGGGTCGGCTAATGAAAAACTGTTTTTT. It translates to CASTRQGSANEKLFF. Full variable domain (missing parts from reference TRBV5-1 and TRBJ1-4): KAGVTQTPRYLIKTRGQQVTLSCSPISGHRSVSWYQQTPGQGLQFLFEYFSETQRNKGNFPGRFSGRQFSNSRSEMNVSTLELGDSALYLCASTRQGSANEKLFFGSGTQLSVL.

V and J are TRBV30 and TRBJ1-6; TRBD1 is a possible D gene (6 bases). In germline, CDR1 is GTSNPN, CDR2 SVGIG (reference sequence). The CDR3 runs to 15 residues. V was trimmed by 4 bases and J by 10 bases, leaving 20 bases between them. CDR3 protein: CAWTSRGARWSPLHF. The CDR3, as DNA: TGTGCCTGGACCTCAAGGGGGGCAAGGTGGTCACCCCTCCACTTT.

The rearrangement joins TRBV6-5 to TRBJ1-2; no firm D call. From germline, CDR1 is MNHEY and CDR2 SVGAGI. With 1 base removed from V and 5 bases from J, the gap between germline ends came to 8 bases. CDR3 length: 13 residues. The CDR3 coding sequence is TGTGCCAGCAGTTACTTTGCCGGTTATGGCTACACCTTC. It yields the protein CASSYFAGYGYTF.

The chain combines TRBV11-3 with TRBJ1-2; D is unclear. CDR3 length: 12 amino acids. Per germline, CDR1 SGHNT and CDR2 YENEEA. V was clipped by 0 bases and J by 7 bases, with 6 bases between them. The CDR3 DNA follows: TGTGCCAGCAGCTTAGACGGGTTTGGCTACACCTTC. Translating gives CASSLDGFGYTF.

This chain uses TRBV30 with TRBJ1-5; D perhaps matches TRBD1 (5 bases). Looked up from germline, CDR1 is GTSNPN and CDR2 is SVGIG (reference sequence). The CDR3 extends over 15 amino acids. V dropped 0 bases and J dropped 4 bases, with 13 bases sitting between them. CDR3 residues: CAWSVGAGRNQPQHF. The CDR3 DNA reads as TGTGCCTGGAGTGTAGGGGCAGGGAGGAATCAGCCCCAGCATTTT.

The V and J genes are TRBV29-1 and TRBJ1-1, with TRBD1 as a possible D gene (5 bases). This CDR3 has 11 amino acids. The V gene lost 3 bases and the J gene lost 4 bases, with 6 bases spanning the gap. The germline V gene has CDR1 SQVTM and CDR2 ANQGSEA. DNA of the CDR3: TGCAGCGTTGACGGGGGCACTGAAGCTTTCTTT. Protein product: CSVDGGTEAFF.

This chain connects TRBV18 to TRBJ1-1, with TRBD1 as a possible D gene (5 bases). Trimming shortened V by 3 bases and J by 4 bases, and 15 bases separated the two germline ends. This CDR3 is built from 15 residues. Germline values: CDR1 KGHSH, CDR2 LQKENI. The CDR3 DNA sequence: TGTGCCAGCTCACCCTTCGCAGGGCAATCCACTGAAGCTTTCTTT. Translated: CASSPFAGQSTEAFF.

The chain has TRBV19 and TRBJ2-7; D is perhaps TRBD1 (5 bases). CDR1 is LNHDA and CDR2 is SQIVND in the germline V gene (reference sequence). The V end lost 4 bases, the J end lost 2 bases, and 12 bases lay between the germline ends. The CDR3 totals 14 residues. CDR3 nucleotides: TGTGCCAGTAGTAGGCAGGGTCCCGCCTACGAGCAGTACTTC. Translating it yields CASSRQGPAYEQYF.

This chain links TRBV6-1 with TRBJ1-6; D might be TRBD1 (5 bases). Looked up from germline, CDR1 is MNHNS and CDR2 is SASEGT. V gave up 6 bases and J gave up 5 bases, with 11 bases separating them. This CDR3 comprises 14 residues. CDR3 amino acids: CASRRQSDNSPLHF. CDR3 in DNA: TGTGCCAGCAGGAGACAGTCTGATAATTCACCCCTCCACTTT.

The V gene is TRBV9, the J gene TRBJ1-5, with 8 positions matching TRBD1. CDR1 is SGDLS, CDR2 YYNGEE, per germline. The CDR3 sequence is 15 residues long. V lost 2 bases to trimming and J lost 4 bases; unmatched junction nucleotides: 5. The CDR3 spells CASSVTGAVNQPQHF. DNA for the CDR3: TGTGCCAGCAGCGTGACAGGGGCGGTTAATCAGCCCCAGCATTTT.

The V and J genes are TRBV6-5 and TRBJ1-1; no clear D gene. CDR3 length: 14 residues. V lost 5 bases and J 1 base, leaving 11 bases between the germline ends. Germline CDR1 MNHEY, CDR2 SVGAGI. CDR3 bases: TGTGCCAGCAGTCCCATCCGTAAGAACACTGAAGCTTTCTTT. Translation: CASSPIRKNTEAFF.

This clone was detected once. The chain combines TRBV4-2 with TRBJ2-5, with 8 bases lining up with TRBD2. The V gene end was trimmed by 1 base and the J gene end by 4 bases; junction bases not matched to a gene: 5. CDR3 size: 15 residues. Germline CDR1 LGHNA, CDR2 YNFKEQ. As DNA, the CDR3 is TGTGCCAGCAGCCAAGGTTCGACTAGCGCAGAGACCCAGTACTTC. This gives the protein CASSQGSTSAETQYF.

The chain is built from TRBV4-3 and TRBJ2-5; TRBD2 aligns across 12 bases. CDR1 LGHNA and CDR2 YSLEER come from the germline V gene. The V gene end was trimmed by 4 bases and the J gene end by 3 bases; junction bases not matched to a gene: 0. The CDR3 has 14 residues. As DNA, the CDR3 is TGCGCCAGCAGCCGACTAGCGGGAGAAGAGACCCAGTACTTC. It translates to CASSRLAGEETQYF.